These 3 T cell receptor beta chains originate from one sample sequenced in a study of T cells in Graves' hyperthyroidism and ophthalmopathy. Researchers amplified the TCR beta CDR3 regions from RNA transcripts. Carried out on the TCR CDR3, a first-round RT-PCR used the HTBI primer set. Each CDR3 protein gets one entry after TCRdb re-called the multiplex PCR reads with MiXCR. The data show hundreds of thousands of distinct CDR3 sequences, more than 45% seen once. The sequenced material came from peripheral blood or thyroid tissue (not recorded which). The source is a woman between 18 and 30 years old with Graves' hyperthyroidism.

This chain uses TRBV19 with TRBJ1-2; no definite D call. Germline assignment: CDR1 LNHDA and CDR2 SQIVND (reference sequence). The CDR3 has 13 residues. V gave up 5 bases and J gave up 4 bases, with 11 bases separating them. In DNA form, the CDR3 reads TGTGCCAGTAGTCCTTCATCTGCCTATGGCTACACCTTC. Its protein product is CASSPSSAYGYTF.

The V and J genes are TRBV15 and TRBJ1-2, with 10 positions matching TRBD1. From germline, CDR1 is LNHNV and CDR2 YYDKDF (reference sequence). The V and J ends lost 4 bases and 7 bases, in that order; junction bases with no gene match: 3. This CDR3 has 13 residues. As DNA, the CDR3 is TGTGCCACCAGCAAACGACAGGGGGCTGGCTACACCTTC. This gives the protein CATSKRQGAGYTF. Full variable domain (rest looked up from reference TRBV15 and TRBJ1-2): DAMVIQNPRYQVTQFGKPVTLSCSQTLNHNVMYWYQQKSSQAPKLLFHYYDKDFNNEADTPDNFQSRRPNTSFCFLDIRSPGLGDTAMYLCATSKRQGAGYTFGSGTRLTVV.

This chain uses TRBV4-3 with TRBJ2-7; D gene uncertain. The V gene lost 4 bases and the J gene lost 7 bases, with 11 bases spanning the gap. The CDR3 is 12 residues long. CDR1 and CDR2 (germline): LGHNA, YSLEER. CDR3 sequence (DNA): TGCGCCAGCAGCCCTCGTCCCCTAGAGCAGTACTTC. The encoded protein is CASSPRPLEQYF.